Shown below are 18 T cell receptor beta chains from a single sample sequenced in a study of control samples from healthy donors and cancer patients. TCRdb's copy holds only in-frame clones and misses some; the assay was immunoSEQ multiplex PCR. The sample carries around 30,000 clones, approximately 95% recorded once. The material sequenced was PBMCs. The receptor source for this set is a man aged 35 to 55 with colorectal cancer.

This chain uses TRBV11-3 with TRBJ2-7; unclear D gene. Per germline, CDR1 SGHNT and CDR2 YENEEA. V lost 4 bases and J 2 bases, leaving 9 bases between the germline ends. The CDR3 contains 13 residues. The CDR3 region is CASSSGGTYEQYF. DNA for the CDR3: TGTGCCAGCAGCTCGGGTGGTACCTACGAGCAGTACTTC.

A few counts support this clone. This rearrangement joins TRBV14 to TRBJ2-1, with a possible D match to TRBD2 (7 bases). This CDR3 is built from 16 residues. CDR1 is SGHDN and CDR2 is FVKESK in the germline V gene. Trimming shortened V by 0 bases and J by 6 bases, and 15 bases separated the two germline ends. The CDR3 spells CASSQDLGGAFNEQFF. The CDR3, as DNA: TGTGCCAGCAGCCAAGATCTAGGGGGGGCGTTCAATGAGCAGTTCTTC.

The gene calls are TRBV2 and TRBJ1-6; D remains unclear. The CDR3 runs 13 residues. Between the trimmed V and J ends, which lost 3 bases and 10 bases, there was a span of 10 bases. The germline gives CDR1 SNHLY, CDR2 FYNNEI. CDR3 amino acids: CASSDGVYSPLHF. In DNA, the CDR3 is TGTGCCAGCAGTGATGGGGTTTACTCACCCCTCCACTTT.

The J gene is TRBJ2-3, the V gene TRBV25-1; perhaps D is TRBD1 or TRBD2 (6 bases each). Deletions cut 2 bases from V and 1 base from J, with 10 bases between. The CDR3 loop spans 15 amino acids. Looked up from germline, CDR1 is MGHDK and CDR2 is SYGVNS. Here the CDR3 reads CASSERGAGTDTQYF. DNA for the CDR3: TGTGCCAGCAGTGAAAGGGGGGCCGGCACAGATACGCAGTATTTT. Full variable domain (rest looked up from reference TRBV25-1 and TRBJ2-3): EADIYQTPRYLVIGTGKKITLECSQTMGHDKMYWYQQDPGMELHLIHYSYGVNSTEKGDLSSESTVSRIRTEHFPLTLESARPSHTSQYLCASSERGAGTDTQYFGPGTRLTVL.

This clone was observed once. This chain connects TRBV6-1 to TRBJ2-3, with D unclear. The CDR3 contains 12 residues. Germline assignment: CDR1 MNHNS and CDR2 SASEGT. V lost 3 bases and J lost 4, with 5 bases in between. DNA of the CDR3: TGTGCCAGCAGTGATAGATCAGATACGCAGTATTTT. Translation gives CASSDRSDTQYF.

The CDR3 loop reads CASSYGQASYSPLHF. The CDR3, as DNA: TGTGCCAGCAGTTATGGACAGGCGAGCTATTCACCCCTCCACTTT. V usage is TRBV6-5 and J usage is TRBJ1-6; TRBD1 matches 7 bases. The length of the CDR3 is 15 residues. Per the germline V gene, CDR1 is MNHEY and CDR2 is SVGAGI. V was clipped by 3 bases and J by 8 bases; unmatched bases: 7.

The CDR3 loop is CASSFGLRTEAFF. The CDR3 DNA follows: TGTGCCAGCAGCTTCGGGTTGCGCACTGAAGCTTTCTTT. The chain recombines TRBV12-3 or TRBV12-4 with TRBJ1-1; D is undetermined. This CDR3 has 13 residues. Trimming pared 6 bases from V and 4 bases from J, leaving 12 bases between.

The rearrangement uses TRBV7-2 and TRBJ2-2; 8 bases match TRBD2. The V and J ends lost 6 bases and 10 bases, in that order; junction bases with no gene match: 10. Looked up from germline, CDR1 is SGHTA and CDR2 is FQGNSA. The length of the CDR3 is 14 residues. The CDR3 loop is CASRPRLSGEELFF. CDR3 sequence (DNA): TGTGCCAGCAGACCCAGGCTTAGCGGGGAGGAGCTGTTTTTT.

CDR3 protein: CASSLGLADTDTQYF. The CDR3 DNA reads TGTGCCAGCAGCTTAGGACTAGCGGACACAGATACGCAGTATTTT. The chain links TRBV7-9 to TRBJ2-3; 9 bases match TRBD2. Germline V gives CDR1 SEHNR, CDR2 FQNEAQ (reference sequence). This CDR3 comprises 15 residues. V was pared by 1 base and J by 2 bases, with 1 base of the junction left unmatched.

The chain has TRBV3-1 (or the pseudogene TRBV3-2) and TRBJ2-4; TRBD2 is a possible D gene (5 bases). Germline V gives CDR1 LGHDT, CDR2 YNNKEL (reference sequence). The CDR3 length is 13 residues. V lost 4 bases and J lost 7, with 11 bases in between. CDR3 sequence (DNA): TGTGCCAGCAGCCCCGGAGGCTGGAACATTCAGTACTTC. Its translation is CASSPGGWNIQYF.

V gene TRBV19 combines with J gene TRBJ1-3; D call uncertain. CDR3 size: 15 residues. Trimming took off 7 bases at V and 0 bases at J, with 13 bases between the two ends. Germline V gives CDR1 LNHDA, CDR2 SQIVND (reference sequence). The CDR3 loop is CASTSDIHSGNTIYF. CDR3 nucleotides: TGTGCCAGTACCTCTGACATCCACTCTGGAAACACCATATATTTT.

This chain joins TRBV6-1 and TRBJ1-3, with 8 bases lining up with TRBD1. This CDR3 is 15 amino acids long. The J segment lost 2 bases and the V segment lost 2 bases, leaving 2 bases of the junction unmatched. Germline loops: CDR1 MNHNS, CDR2 SASEGT. CDR3 protein: CASSELDRAGNTIYF. The DNA for the CDR3 is TGTGCCAGCAGTGAATTGGACAGGGCTGGAAACACCATATATTTT.

The chain links TRBV19 to TRBJ1-1; D possibly corresponds to TRBD1 (5 bases). The CDR3 runs 17 residues. Looked up from germline, CDR1 is LNHDA and CDR2 is SQIVND (reference sequence). V gave up 3 bases and J gave up 4 bases, with 21 bases separating them. DNA for the CDR3: TGTGCCAGTAGTATCGGTTCCCCGGGCCCGGGGGGCACTGAAGCTTTCTTT. Its protein is CASSIGSPGPGGTEAFF.

This clone was seen just once. The chain is built from TRBV3-1 (or the pseudogene TRBV3-2) and TRBJ1-6; D not resolved. Looked up from germline, CDR1 is LGHDT and CDR2 is YNNKEL (reference sequence). Deletions cut 6 bases from V and 0 bases from J, with 9 bases between. The CDR3 sequence is 15 residues long. As DNA, the CDR3 is TGTGCCAGCAGTACCGGAAGCTCCTATAATTCACCCCTCCACTTT. Residues: CASSTGSSYNSPLHF.

The V gene is TRBV4-1, the J gene TRBJ2-5; TRBD2 agrees at 7 bases. The CDR3 is 13 amino acids. The V gene end was trimmed by 3 bases and the J gene end by 5 bases; junction bases not matched to a gene: 3. Germline loops: CDR1 MGHRA, CDR2 YSYEKL. The CDR3 DNA sequence: TGCGCCAGCAGCCATCTCGGGGGGGAGACCCAGTACTTC. Translation: CASSHLGGETQYF.

This clone was detected only once. The V gene is TRBV5-1, the J gene TRBJ2-7; D remains ambiguous. V lost 0 bases and J 0 bases, leaving 10 bases between the germline ends. CDR1 SGHRS and CDR2 YFSETQ come from the germline V gene. This CDR3 contains 15 residues. CDR3 sequence: CASSLGSLGSYEQYF. CDR3 nucleotides: TGCGCCAGCAGCTTGGGGTCTCTCGGCTCCTACGAGCAGTACTTC.

A single count supports this clone. The chain has TRBV3-1 (or the pseudogene TRBV3-2) and TRBJ2-3; 11 bases match TRBD2. The CDR3 contains 19 residues. CDR1 is LGHDT and CDR2 is YNNKEL in the germline V gene (reference sequence). Trimming removed 0 bases from V and 4 bases from J; junction bases left unmatched: 12. The CDR3 region has the DNA TGTGCCAGCAGCCAAGAGGCTAGCGGGGGGCCCCCTGCCCCAGATACGCAGTATTTT. This sequence encodes CASSQEASGGPPAPDTQYF.

The chain recombines TRBV12-3 or TRBV12-4 with TRBJ2-7; D may be TRBD2 (6 bases). The CDR3 is 13 residues long. Trimming stripped 7 bases from V and 6 bases from J, with 16 bases between. CDR3 protein: CASIVDYGSEQYF. DNA of the CDR3: TGTGCCAGCATTGTGGACTACGGGAGCGAGCAGTACTTC.